This TCR beta chain originates from a study of blood T cell repertoires in COVID-19. Study at large: T cells, B-cell-depleted T cells, or PBMCs provided the cDNA or gDNA that served as material.

Clones were read by immunoSEQ multiplex PCR, and TCRdb kept only the in-frame ones, dropping some. The sample has 450,000 or so clones, roughly 90% seen once. The CDR3 contains 15 residues. Trimming took off 0 bases at V and 9 bases at J, with 12 bases between the two ends. CDR1 MRHNA and CDR2 SNTAGT come from the germline V gene. Seattle's cohort entered during active infection and was followed longitudinally. This clone was seen more than once but under ten times. This TCR was sampled from a man aged 18 to 35 with COVID-19, enrolled during active disease. Sequenced material: peripheral blood. V and J are TRBV6-4 and TRBJ1-6; TRBD1 might be the D (5 bases). The CDR3 nucleotides read TGTGCCAGCAGTGACTCGGGTGGGGGAGGTTCACCCCTCCACTTT. Its translation is CASSDSGGGGSPLHF.